Given below is one T cell receptor beta chain in context. These data originate in a study of blood T cell repertoires in COVID-19. Study-level background: Sites across the United States, Italy and Spain contributed samples from acute and convalescent COVID-19. PBMCs, B-cell-depleted T cells, or T cells were the source of the cDNA or gDNA that made up the material.

Germline V gene sequence: CDR1 WNHNN, CDR2 SYGVQD (reference sequence). The V segment lost 5 bases and the J segment 2 bases; nucleotides outside the gene matches: 2. The CDR3 is 15 residues long. Original data processing: Reference gene primer amplification in the assay estimated nucleated cell counts. Generated by immunoSEQ multiplex PCR, the TCRdb table keeps only in-frame clones and is missing some. That table supplies the V and J calls and clone size; D and trimming were determined from the DNA. The table includes roughly 64,000 clones, approximately 86% detected once. Sequencing was carried out using peripheral blood. The receptor was isolated from a middle-aged man with acute or convalescent COVID-19. The rearrangement uses TRBV10-1 and TRBJ2-1, with 11 positions matching TRBD1. CDR3 nucleotide sequence: TGCGCCAGCAGTTCGGGACAGGGGGCCTACAATGAGCAGTTCTTC. This codes for CASSSGQGAYNEQFF.